This TCR beta chain comes out of a study of Ad26.COV2.S vaccination and SARS-CoV-2 variants. Sequencing was performed with immunoSEQ multiplex PCR; in TCRdb, only in-frame clones are kept and a portion is missing. The table records a few hundred thousand clones, about 90% of them present only once. The CDR3 runs 18 residues. V lost 9 bases and J lost 0, with 25 bases in between. Germline CDR1 SGHNT, CDR2 YYREEE (reference sequence). Treatment noted: 15 to 20 received Ad26.COV2.S at low or high dose, single or two shots; 5 received placebo; per-sample allocation not given. Sampling occurred on day 63 after the first vaccine or placebo injection. Its platform was an Ad26 vector, and its expressed antigen was Wuhan-strain SARS-CoV-2 spike. Findings of the study overall: The study found higher spike-specific TCR breadth in vaccine than placebo recipients. A substantial breadth of spike-specific CD8+ and CD4+ T cell responses after vaccination has been reported.

About this clone: No antigen is known for it.

Sequencing was performed on peripheral blood, taken in a trial of Ad26.COV2.S vaccine versus placebo. The chain employs TRBV5-4 and TRBJ2-1, with D maybe TRBD2 (6 bases). This TCR derives from a person aged 18-65 years who received the Ad26.COV2.S COVID-19 vaccine or a placebo. CDR3 coding DNA: TGTGCCACCCAGCTTTCCCCCTTTAGCGGCAGCTCCTACAATGAGCAGTTCTTC. It encodes CATQLSPFSGSSYNEQFF. Full variable domain (missing parts from reference TRBV5-4 and TRBJ2-1): ETGVTQSPTHLIKTRGQQVTLRCSSQSGHNTVSWYQQALGQGPQFIFQYYREEENGRGNFPPRFSGLQFPNYSSELNVNALELDDSALYLCATQLSPFSGSSYNEQFFGPGTRLTVL.